This T cell receptor (beta chain) was observed in a study of CD8+CD57+ T cells in acquired aplastic anemia. Across the whole study: The average for DNA from sorted CD4+ and CD8+ cells was 3.2 ug.

General study results and limits: It was found that twenty-nine CD8+ CDR3 sequences were shared between patients and controls. No significant difference in CD8+ Simpson's diversity was found between patients and controls.

TCR beta VDJ and CDR3 profiling used genomic DNA as template. A single record per CDR3 protein comes from TCRdb applying MiXCR to the reads. The sample holds about 120,000 distinct CDR3 sequences, approximately 36% seen once. Patients sequenced had flow cytometry evidence of CD8+CD57+ cell expansion. Each of the patients presented with severe acquired aplastic anemia. This clonotype was seen ten or more times. The antigen is undetermined. The V gene end was trimmed by 4 bases and the J gene end by 6 bases; junction bases not matched to a gene: 2. The CDR3 sequence is 14 residues long. The germline gives CDR1 SNHLY, CDR2 FYNNEI.

The chain links TRBV2 to TRBJ2-2, with 10 bases identical to TRBD1. Sequencing was done on a sample of sorted CD4+, CD8+, or CD8+CD57+ T cells (not recorded which) from PBMCs. The origin of this receptor is a human donor with aplastic anemia. CDR3 nucleotides: TGTGCCAGCAGTGTTGGGACAGGGGCCGGGGAGCTGTTTTTT. Its translation is CASSVGTGAGELFF.